The source of this TCR beta chain is a study of molecular identifiers for immune sequencing clone quantification. V was clipped by 1 base and J by 6 bases; unmatched bases: 5. Germline CDR1 and CDR2: SGHVS and FNYEAQ. This CDR3 has 14 residues. Via MiXCR, TCRdb re-called the PCR reads, giving one row per CDR3 protein. The sample holds more than 550,000 distinct CDR3 sequences, around 25% seen once. Construction of naive CD8 libraries employed about 17,000 to 1,100,000 sorted cells together with 10%, 30% or 50% RNA. The material sequenced was naive CD8+ T cells from blood, with Jurkat cell RNA spiked in. Described subset: FACS-sorted CD8+CD4-CCR7+CD45RA+ naive T cells. The chain combines TRBV7-6 with TRBJ1-1; 7 bases match TRBD1. This TCR was recovered from a human donor in good health. Some libraries in this study had Jurkat cell RNA spiked in. CDR3 coding DNA: TGTGCCAGCAGCTTAGAGGTCGGGACAGCTGAAGCTTTCTTT. Translated: CASSLEVGTAEAFF.